Each of the 23 T cell receptor beta chains below was sequenced from the same sample in a study of a mutant IDH1 vaccine in newly diagnosed glioma. The time point: baseline, week 1 (first vaccination visit). This sample's treatment: pre-vaccination baseline after standard-of-care therapy. Only in-frame clones appear in the TCRdb table, and some are missing; sequencing was by immunoSEQ multiplex PCR. This sample has about 51,000 clones; 70% to 80% occur once, and the top ten carry around 1.9%. Sequencing was performed on PBMCs, taken from a glioma patient treated with radiotherapy, temozolomide or both. These receptors came from a woman in her thirties or forties with glioma.

This CDR3 reads CASSEALSYGYTF. The CDR3 DNA follows: TGTGCCAGCAGTGAAGCGCTCTCATATGGCTACACCTTC. The rearrangement links TRBV6-1 to TRBJ1-2, with unresolved D. Between the trimmed V and J ends, which lost 0 bases and 5 bases, there was a span of 7 bases. The V gene's germline CDR1 is MNHNS and CDR2 SASEGT. CDR3 length: 13 amino acids.

This clone was counted only a few times. J is TRBJ1-1 and V is TRBV5-6; D not certain. Trimming cost V 2 bases and J 0 bases, with 11 bases left between them. This CDR3 is built from 15 residues. Germline V CDR1 and CDR2: SGHDT, YYEEEE. The CDR3 reads CASSLPTIVNTEAFF. In nucleotides, the CDR3 is TGTGCCAGCAGCTTACCTACAATAGTGAACACTGAAGCTTTCTTT. Together with reference TRBV5-6 and TRBJ1-1, the CDR3 gives the full variable domain: DAGVTQSPTHLIKTRGQQVTLRCSPKSGHDTVSWYQQALGQGPQFIFQYYEEEERQRGNFPDRFSGHQFPNYSSELNVNALLLGDSALYLCASSLPTIVNTEAFFGQGTRLTVV.

The genes are TRBV7-2 and TRBJ2-2, with D perhaps matching TRBD1 or TRBD2 (6 bases each). This CDR3 has 15 residues. Germline loops: CDR1 SGHTA, CDR2 FQGNSA. V was shortened by 6 bases and J by 6 bases, with 17 bases between the two germline ends. The CDR3 is CASRAGQGGPGELFF. The CDR3 bases are TGTGCCAGCAGGGCGGGACAAGGGGGTCCCGGGGAGCTGTTTTTT.

The V and J genes are TRBV5-1 and TRBJ2-7; D unclear. The CDR3 totals 13 residues. Germline assignment: CDR1 SGHRS and CDR2 YFSETQ. The germline V and J ends were trimmed by 0 bases and 2 bases, with 6 bases remaining between them. The CDR3 region is CASSLAWTYEQYF. The DNA for the CDR3 is TGCGCCAGCAGCTTGGCATGGACCTACGAGCAGTACTTC.

This chain connects TRBV4-3 to TRBJ1-4, with no clear D. Germline assignment: CDR1 LGHNA and CDR2 YSLEER. Between the trimmed V and J ends, which lost 6 bases and 4 bases, there was a span of 15 bases. CDR3 length equals 15 residues. The DNA of the CDR3 is TGCGCCAGCAGTCCACAGAGCCGGGGTAATGAAAAACTGTTTTTT. Translating it yields CASSPQSRGNEKLFF.

The J gene is TRBJ1-1, the V gene TRBV9; the D gene is possibly TRBD1 (5 bases). The V gene's germline CDR1 is SGDLS and CDR2 YYNGEE. This CDR3 spans 16 amino acids. V lost 0 bases and J lost 5, with 17 bases in between. CDR3 nucleotides: TGTGCCAGCAGCGTAGCTCAGGGAGGGATGGGGACTGAAGCTTTCTTT. Translating it yields CASSVAQGGMGTEAFF.

The CDR3 here is CASSGTSGVDTQYF. The CDR3 DNA follows: TGTGCCAGCTCCGGGACTAGCGGGGTGGATACGCAGTATTTT. The rearrangement links TRBV2 to TRBJ2-3, with 13 bases identical to TRBD2. The CDR3 totals 14 residues. The V gene's germline CDR1 is SNHLY and CDR2 FYNNEI. Trimming cost V 8 bases and J 6 bases; bases outside gene matches: 5.

CDR3 sequence reads: CASSLIQGKYEQFF. In nucleotides, the CDR3 is TGTGCCAGCAGCTTAATCCAGGGGAAGTATGAGCAGTTCTTC. The rearrangement links TRBV7-2 to TRBJ2-1, with D possibly TRBD1 on 6 matching bases. V was pared by 2 bases and J by 8 bases, with 13 bases between. In germline, CDR1 is SGHTA, CDR2 FQGNSA. The CDR3 totals 14 residues.

This clone was counted a single time. The chain joins TRBV6-1 to TRBJ2-7, with 9 bases identical to TRBD1. The CDR3 is 14 residues long. The germline gives CDR1 MNHNS, CDR2 SASEGT. Trimming took 4 bases from V and 5 from J; bases not matched to a gene: 6. CDR3 protein: CASSGGQGRNEQYF. The CDR3 nucleotides read TGTGCCAGCAGTGGGGGACAGGGAAGAAACGAGCAGTACTTC.

The rearrangement links TRBV9 to TRBJ1-1, with D possibly being TRBD1 (5 bases). V was cut by 1 base and J by 1 base, with 17 bases left in between. The germline gives CDR1 SGDLS, CDR2 YYNGEE. This CDR3 has 17 residues. CDR3 in DNA: TGTGCCAGCAGCGTATCCCCCCTCGGGCAGGGGAACACTGAAGCTTTCTTT. The encoded protein is CASSVSPLGQGNTEAFF.

The chain combines TRBV6-5 with TRBJ2-5, with a weak D call TRBD2 (7 bases). Judging by the DNA end, TRBJ2-7 fits better; the J call may be wrong. Germline V gives CDR1 MNHEY, CDR2 SVGAGI. This CDR3 region has 15 residues. In DNA form, the CDR3 reads TGTGCCAGCAGACTCTTCGGAGGGGGGGGGTACGAGCAGTACTTC. Protein product: CASRLFGGGGYEQYF.

V usage is TRBV5-1 and J usage is TRBJ2-1, with D possibly TRBD2 on 6 matching bases. The CDR3 totals 14 residues. Between the trimmed V and J ends, which lost 2 bases and 6 bases, there was a span of 12 bases. Per the germline V gene, CDR1 is SGHRS and CDR2 is YFSETQ. CDR3 residues: CASSFRSRGNEQFF. CDR3 DNA: TGCGCCAGCAGCTTCCGGTCGCGGGGCAATGAGCAGTTCTTC.

The chain couples TRBV15 to TRBJ2-1; D is perhaps TRBD2 (6 bases). The CDR3 has 16 residues. Germline assignment: CDR1 LNHNV and CDR2 YYDKDF (reference sequence). Trimming shortened V by 5 bases and J by 2 bases, and 16 bases separated the two germline ends. CDR3 nucleotides: TGTGCCACCAGCCGACCGGGACTGGCGACCTACAATGAGCAGTTCTTC. Residues: CATSRPGLATYNEQFF.

The chain uses TRBV10-3 and TRBJ2-2; D may be TRBD1 (5 bases). The V and J ends lost 3 bases and 6 bases respectively, with 11 bases between them. The CDR3 length is 14 residues. Germline V gene lookup returns CDR1 ENHRY and CDR2 SYGVKD. CDR3 region: CAISDPGSPGELFF. The CDR3 DNA reads as TGTGCCATCAGTGACCCAGGGTCGCCCGGGGAGCTGTTTTTT.

V gene TRBV7-6 combines with J gene TRBJ2-7; possibly TRBD1 for D (6 bases). The V end was cut by 1 base, the J end by 2 bases, with 12 bases between. The V gene's germline CDR1 is SGHVS and CDR2 FNYEAQ. The CDR3 is 15 residues long. The CDR3 loop reads CASSLGTARAYEQYF. For the CDR3, the DNA is TGTGCCAGCAGCTTAGGGACAGCTCGAGCCTACGAGCAGTACTTC. Full variable domain (rest looked up from reference TRBV7-6 and TRBJ2-7): GAGVSQSPRYKVTKRGQDVALRCDPISGHVSLYWYRQALGQGPEFLTYFNYEAQQDKSGLPNDRFSAERPEGSISTLTIQRTEQRDSAMYRCASSLGTARAYEQYFGPGTRLTVT.

The V gene is TRBV9, the J gene TRBJ1-4, with TRBD1 identical over 7 bases. Germline CDR1 reads SGDLS; CDR2 reads YYNGEE. The CDR3 is 15 residues long. The ends lost 4 bases at V and 3 bases at J; junction bases unmatched: 6. As DNA, the CDR3 is TGTGCCAGCAGCTCAACCGGGACAGCTAATGAAAAACTGTTTTTT. As protein: CASSSTGTANEKLFF.

The chain has TRBV2 and TRBJ1-2, with D possibly being TRBD1 (5 bases). With 7 bases removed from V and 4 bases from J, the gap between germline ends came to 10 bases. CDR3 size: 12 residues. From germline, CDR1 is SNHLY and CDR2 FYNNEI. In DNA form, the CDR3 reads TGTGCCAGCACCCAGGGTCCCTATGGCTACACCTTC. Amino acids: CASTQGPYGYTF.

This chain uses TRBV21-1 with TRBJ1-1. TRBV21-1 is designated a pseudogene. The CDR3 runs to 14 residues. CDR3 in DNA: TGTGCCAGCATCCCGAGAGGGTGCGGCACTGAAGCTTTCTTT. It specifies CASIPRGCGTEAFF.

The V and J genes are TRBV27 and TRBJ1-5, with 8 bases identical to TRBD1. With V trimmed by 2 bases and J by 3 bases, 3 bases remained unmatched. The CDR3 is 15 amino acids. Germline CDR1 reads MNHEY; CDR2 reads SMNVEV (reference sequence). CDR3 sequence (DNA): TGTGCCAGCAGTTTAGGACAGGGTCCCAATCAGCCCCAGCATTTT. As protein: CASSLGQGPNQPQHF.

The chain joins TRBV6-5 to TRBJ1-1, with D hard to call. The V end was cut by 2 bases, the J end by 6 bases, with 16 bases between. The CDR3 runs to 15 residues. Germline CDR1 and CDR2: MNHEY and SVGAGI. The CDR3 nucleotides are TGTGCCAGCAGTTACCTCTTACAACGCCCCCCTGAAGCTTTCTTT. Encoded protein: CASSYLLQRPPEAFF.

The V gene is TRBV4-3, the J gene TRBJ1-2; possibly TRBD1 for D (5 bases). CDR1 is LGHNA, CDR2 YSLEER, per germline. This CDR3 is built from 16 residues. V was clipped by 0 bases and J by 4 bases, with 15 bases between them. The CDR3 bases are TGCGCCAGCAGCCAAGATAGCAGGGAGAGACTCTATGGCTACACCTTC. The encoded protein is CASSQDSRERLYGYTF.

The chain is built from TRBV7-9 and TRBJ2-5, with D perhaps TRBD1 (6 bases). The CDR3 has 15 amino acids. Trimming cost V 0 bases and J 5 bases, with 13 bases left between them. Per the germline V gene, CDR1 is SEHNR and CDR2 is FQNEAQ (reference sequence). The DNA for the CDR3 is TGTGCCAGCAGCTTAGCGGGGGCCTCCGTGGAGACCCAGTACTTC. Translation: CASSLAGASVETQYF.

The chain uses TRBV6-6 and TRBJ1-6, with TRBD1 as a possible D gene (6 bases). Deletions cut 7 bases from V and 7 bases from J, with 17 bases between. The germline V gene encodes CDR1 MNHNY and CDR2 SVGAGI (reference sequence). The CDR3 is 15 amino acids. The chain's CDR3 is CASIWGPEKNSPLHF. CDR3 in DNA: TGTGCCAGCATTTGGGGGCCTGAGAAGAATTCACCCCTCCACTTT.